The rows below give T cell receptor beta chains drawn from one sample of a study of CD8+ T cells in alopecia areata. Here immunoSEQ multiplex PCR was the method, and the copy in TCRdb shows in-frame clones only, minus some. The sample yields about 200,000 clones, roughly 64% seen once. The source was CD4+ T cells sorted from blood, collected at week 4, from a patient treated with tofacitinib. These receptors came from a human donor with alopecia areata. The CDR3 runs from the conserved cysteine through the conserved F or W. D genes are given only for firm matches. The size entry is marked missing in some rows and otherwise reads once, few, many or a size class.

NA	few	TRBV2	TRBJ1-1	TGTGCCAGCAGTGCAACAGGGTCTGGCACTGAAGCTTTCTTT	CASSATGSGTEAFF
NA	medium-sized	TRBV7-2	TRBJ2-6	TGTGCCAGCAGCTTCGCTGGGGCCAACGTCCTGACTTTC	CASSFAGANVLTF
NA	NA	TRBV10-3	TRBJ1-2	TGTGCCATCAGTGAGAGTGGCTATGGCTACACCTTC	CAISESGYGYTF
NA	few	TRBV2	TRBJ2-5	TGTGCCAGCAGTGCCGTATCCGCGGGGGAGACCCAGTACTTC	CASSAVSAGETQYF
NA	NA	TRBV15	TRBJ2-7	TGTGCCACCAGATATAGGTGGCAGGGGGGGAACGAGCAGTACTTC	CATRYRWQGGNEQYF
TRBD1	NA	TRBV2	TRBJ2-1	TGTGCCAGCATCCCGGGACAGGGGGCGAATGAGCAGTTCTTC	CASIPGQGANEQFF
NA	NA	TRBV5-4	TRBJ2-7	TGTGCCAGCAGCGACCCCGCCAGCTCCTACGAGCAGTACTTC	CASSDPASSYEQYF
NA	NA	TRBV7-2	TRBJ2-7	TGTGCCAGCAGCTTAGGGTCCACCTACGAGCAGTACTTC	CASSLGSTYEQYF
NA	NA	TRBV27	TRBJ2-3	TGTGCCAGCAGTTGGGGATTCTCGTCCCAGGGGACAGATACGCAGTATTTT	CASSWGFSSQGTDTQYF
TRBD1	once	TRBV7-2	TRBJ1-2	TGTGCCAGCAGCCAAGGGACAGGGCATGCTGGTGGCTACACCTTC	CASSQGTGHAGGYTF
TRBD2	once	TRBV7-2	TRBJ2-5	TGTGCCAGCAGCTTAGCGCCTGCTAGCGGGGAGACCCAGTACTTC	CASSLAPASGETQYF
NA	NA	TRBV4-2	TRBJ1-1	TGTGCCAGCAGCCCCGAGGGGGTTCGTAACACTGAAGCTTTCTTT	CASSPEGVRNTEAFF
TRBD1	NA	TRBV29-1	TRBJ1-2	TGCAGCGCTTGGACAGGGGATGGCTATGGCTACACCTTC	CSAWTGDGYGYTF